The rows below give T cell receptor beta chains drawn from one sample of a study of monozygotic twins with inflammatory bowel disease. TCRdb reprocessed the 5' RACE reads and reports one entry per CDR3 protein, with no DNA. The sample has around 410,000 distinct CDR3 sequences, and its top ten clones hold 2% to 3%. The material sequenced was blood. These receptors came from a human donor with ulcerative colitis or Crohn's disease, or a healthy co-twin of an affected twin (not recorded which). Each CDR3 is given with its conserved first and last residue.

j_gene | len | v_gene | CDR3aa
TRBJ1-2 | 15 | TRBV3-1 | CASSQSGQGAGGYTF
TRBJ2-1 | 17 | TRBV24-1 | CATSDLGPGTSKNEQFF
TRBJ1-5 | 15 | TRBV6-1 | CASSEAGHSNQPQHF
TRBJ2-1 | 19 | TRBV4-1 | CASSQDSPWGGLTYNEQFF
TRBJ2-7 | 13 | TRBV28 | CASSSGLPNEQYF
TRBJ2-4 | 14 | TRBV20-1 | CSPRARGTKNIQYF
TRBJ1-2 | 15 | TRBV9 | CASSVQEPNSDGYTF
TRBJ2-7 | 15 | TRBV5-1 | CASSQGTGSNYEQYF
TRBJ2-3 | 14 | TRBV6-1 | CASSATGGADTQYF
TRBJ1-1 | 12 | TRBV10-3 | CAISDWGREAFF
TRBJ2-1 | 16 | TRBV14 | CASSLPGLAGNNEQFF
TRBJ2-3 | 16 | TRBV28 | CASSLLLLGGADTQYF
TRBJ1-1 | 15 | TRBV5-5 | CASSLVGVGNTEAFF
TRBJ2-7 | 15 | TRBV25-1 | CASPTGGTGRFEQYF
TRBJ1-6 | 14 | TRBV4-1 | CASSLAGWNSPLHF
TRBJ1-1 | 14 | TRBV5-1 | CASSLALLNTEAFF
TRBJ2-7 | 13 | TRBV5-1 | CASRTGTGNEQYF
TRBJ2-2 | 19 | TRBV5-1 | CASSLSPGGTGGNTGELFF
TRBJ1-5 | 14 | TRBV12-3/TRBV12-4 | CASSGREGDQPQHF
TRBJ2-5 | 15 | TRBV7-2 | CASSLNPSGKETQYF
TRBJ2-1 | 15 | TRBV5-1 | CASSSWTSGENEQFF
TRBJ2-2 | 13 | TRBV7-9 | CATRVPNTGELFF
TRBJ2-3 | 15 | TRBV5-8 | CASSPWREGTDTQYF
TRBJ2-1 | 18 | TRBV11-2 | CASSLVPRTSGIDNEQFF
TRBJ2-3 | 14 | TRBV2 | CASKRGDHTDTQYF
TRBJ2-6 | 13 | TRBV28 | CASSPPGANVLTF
TRBJ1-5 | 18 | TRBV10-2 | CASSESTIWLRDNQPQHF
TRBJ2-6 | 17 | TRBV28 | CASSNQQGRSGANVLTF
TRBJ1-5 | 13 | TRBV7-2 | CASSLSNNQPQHF
TRBJ2-1 | 14 | TRBV20-1 | CSAREEHRYNEQFF
TRBJ2-7 | 13 | TRBV6-1 | CASSRAGAYEQYF
TRBJ1-1 | 12 | TRBV12-3/TRBV12-4 | CASSQWRLEAFF
TRBJ2-7 | 12 | TRBV5-4 | CASSWMGDEQYF
TRBJ1-5 | 13 | TRBV3-1 | CASSQGGIRPQHF
TRBJ2-3 | 14 | TRBV5-1 | CASSLPSTPDTQYF
TRBJ2-7 | 11 | TRBV6-6 | CASSVRVEQYF
TRBJ2-5 | 16 | TRBV20-1 | CSARGTGLGVGETQYF
TRBJ2-1 | 16 | TRBV12-3/TRBV12-4 | CASSRLARSSHNEQFF
TRBJ1-6 | 15 | TRBV20-1 | CSARRGQSYNSPLHF
TRBJ1-4 | 15 | TRBV15 | CATSRAQRTAEKLFF
TRBJ2-1 | 16 | TRBV27 | CASSFTKRGLRNEQFF
TRBJ2-5 | 13 | TRBV13 | CASSFPPGETQYF
TRBJ1-5 | 15 | TRBV10-3 | CAISESLGGNQPQHF
TRBJ2-4 | 17 | TRBV2 | CASSEGSAGSNKNIQYF
TRBJ2-3 | 15 | TRBV7-9 | CASSAGTASTDTQYF
TRBJ2-7 | 15 | TRBV28 | CASSPAGTVAYEQYF
TRBJ2-6 | 18 | TRBV10-3 | CAISEIGTGPSGANVLTF
TRBJ1-5 | 14 | TRBV6-6 | CASSTRGSNQPQHF
TRBJ2-7 | 14 | TRBV20-1 | CSARGHQNQYEQYF
TRBJ2-1 | 19 | TRBV10-3 | CAISPRKRIAAKGSDEQFF
TRBJ2-5 | 16 | TRBV14 | CASSPLRTRSQETQYF